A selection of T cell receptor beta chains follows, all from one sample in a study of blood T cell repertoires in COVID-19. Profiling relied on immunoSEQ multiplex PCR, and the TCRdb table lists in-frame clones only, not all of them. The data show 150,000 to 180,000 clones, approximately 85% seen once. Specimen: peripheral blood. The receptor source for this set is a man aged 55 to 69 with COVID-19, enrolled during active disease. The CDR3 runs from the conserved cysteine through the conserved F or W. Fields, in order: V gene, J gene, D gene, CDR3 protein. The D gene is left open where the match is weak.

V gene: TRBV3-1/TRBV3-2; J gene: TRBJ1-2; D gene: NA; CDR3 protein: CASSQGRGVGAFYGYTF
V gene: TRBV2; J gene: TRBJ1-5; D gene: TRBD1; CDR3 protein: CASSDFPQGQGNQPQHF
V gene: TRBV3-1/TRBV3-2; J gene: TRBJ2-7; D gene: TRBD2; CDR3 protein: CASSQVLLAGVKEQYF
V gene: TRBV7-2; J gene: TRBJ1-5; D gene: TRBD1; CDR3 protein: CASSSRGHQPQHF
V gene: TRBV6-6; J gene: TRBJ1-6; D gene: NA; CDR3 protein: CASRIGVSPLHF
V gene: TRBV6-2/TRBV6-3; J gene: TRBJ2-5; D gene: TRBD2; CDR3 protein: CASTPFSGGQETQYF
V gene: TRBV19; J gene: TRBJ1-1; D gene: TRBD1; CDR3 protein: CASSALNRGKNTEAFF
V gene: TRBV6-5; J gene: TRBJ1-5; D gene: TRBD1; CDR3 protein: CASSKQGGSNQPQHF
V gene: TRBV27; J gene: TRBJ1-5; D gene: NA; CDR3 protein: CASSALTAPATRAVQPQHF
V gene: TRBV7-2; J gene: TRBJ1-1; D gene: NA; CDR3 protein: CASSLTGTEAFF
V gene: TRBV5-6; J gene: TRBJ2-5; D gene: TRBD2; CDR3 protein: CASTLGLARETQYF
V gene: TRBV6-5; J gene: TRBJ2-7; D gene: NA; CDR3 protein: CASSYRRGEQYF
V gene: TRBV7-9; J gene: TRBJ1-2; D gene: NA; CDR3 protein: CASSPDSFYGYTF
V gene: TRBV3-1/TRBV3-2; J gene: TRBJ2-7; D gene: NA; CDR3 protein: CASSVRTGRGGYEQYF
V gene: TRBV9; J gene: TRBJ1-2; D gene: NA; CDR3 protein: CASSAPPTGPYTF
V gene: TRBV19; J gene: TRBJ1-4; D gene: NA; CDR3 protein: CASSIRGINEKLFF
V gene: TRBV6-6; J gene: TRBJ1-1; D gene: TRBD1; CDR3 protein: CASSYSRDRVAEAFF
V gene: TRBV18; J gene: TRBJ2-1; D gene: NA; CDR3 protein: CASSPPLGSYNEQFF
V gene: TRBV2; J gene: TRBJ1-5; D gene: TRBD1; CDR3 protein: CASSYQTGNSNQPQHF
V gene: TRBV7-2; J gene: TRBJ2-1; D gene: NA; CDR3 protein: CASSLATKQFF
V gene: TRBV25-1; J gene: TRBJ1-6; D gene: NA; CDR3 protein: CASAGSGNSYNSPLHF
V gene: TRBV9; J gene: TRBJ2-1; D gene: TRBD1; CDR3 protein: CASSGQGAEQFF
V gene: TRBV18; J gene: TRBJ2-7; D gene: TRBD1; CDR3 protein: CASSPGQGSADEQYF
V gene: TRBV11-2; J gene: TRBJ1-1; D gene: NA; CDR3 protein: CASSLAGSVEAFF
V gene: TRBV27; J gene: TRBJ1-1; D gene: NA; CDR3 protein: CASSLSQVTEAFF
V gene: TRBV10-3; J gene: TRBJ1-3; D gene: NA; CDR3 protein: CAISESAVLSGNTIYF
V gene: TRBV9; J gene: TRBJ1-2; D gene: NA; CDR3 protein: CASSAQQNYGYTF
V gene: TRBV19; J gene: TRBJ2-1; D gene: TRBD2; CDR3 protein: CASSTGGSGSGRQFF
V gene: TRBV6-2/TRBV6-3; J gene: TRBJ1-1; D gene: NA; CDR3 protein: CASSWGVGGLRDTEAFF
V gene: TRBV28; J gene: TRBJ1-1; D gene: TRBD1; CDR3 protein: CASGPGQRVTEAFF
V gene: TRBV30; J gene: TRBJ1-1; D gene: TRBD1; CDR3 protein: CAWSRSLTGTGKTEAFF
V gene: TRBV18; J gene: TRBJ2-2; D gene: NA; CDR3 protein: CASSPYSVETGELFF
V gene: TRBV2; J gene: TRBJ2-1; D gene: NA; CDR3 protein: CASSATQTTYNEQFF
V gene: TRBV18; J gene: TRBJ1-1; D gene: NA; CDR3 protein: CASSPTGGGTEAFF
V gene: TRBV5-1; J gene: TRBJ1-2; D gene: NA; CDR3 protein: CASSWRDDGYTF
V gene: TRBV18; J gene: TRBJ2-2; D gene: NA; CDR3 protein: CASSQAGAGELFF
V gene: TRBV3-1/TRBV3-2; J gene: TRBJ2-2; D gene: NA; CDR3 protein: CASSQVRQRNTGELFF
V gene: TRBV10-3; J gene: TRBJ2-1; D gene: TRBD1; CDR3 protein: CAISEQGVNEQFF